This TCR beta chain was captured in a study of cytomegalovirus exposure and HLA in healthy donors. Findings and limits, study-wide: The likely origin of a cluster of highly shared sequence variants was a sequencing artifact.

The V segment lost 6 bases and the J segment 1 base; nucleotides outside the gene matches: 5. The CDR3 runs to 15 residues. Germline values: CDR1 SGHTA, CDR2 FQGNSA. Primers included in the PCR were 60 Vbeta and 13 Jbeta primers. The data were produced by immunoSEQ multiplex PCR, yet TCRdb's version contains in-frame clones alone and is incomplete. The repertoire has some 150,000 clones, approximately 80% of them found once; the top ten carry about 4%. In regard to this clone: The antigen is unknown. The sample carries other DNA sequences with the same CDR3.

The specimen was PBMCs. J is TRBJ2-5 and V is TRBV7-2, with 10 bases that match TRBD2. This TCR was recovered from a man in his thirties or forties in good health and CMV-seropositive. The CDR3 nucleotides read TGTGCCAGCAGTTCTCAGCGGGGGGGCCAAGAGACCCAGTACTTC. Its protein product is CASSSQRGGQETQYF.